This T cell receptor beta chain was captured in a study of blood T cell repertoires in COVID-19. As for the study in general: The United States, Italy and Spain were the sources of the acute and convalescent COVID-19 samples.

The ends lost 3 bases at V and 7 bases at J; junction bases unmatched: 6. Germline V gene lookup returns CDR1 DFQATT and CDR2 SNEGSKA (reference sequence). This CDR3 spans 15 amino acids. The repertoire was sequenced with immunoSEQ multiplex PCR; TCRdb's copy has only in-frame clones and lacks some. The sample includes about 110,000 clones, 75% to 95% of them seen just once. This clonotype was sampled from a woman under 40 with acute or convalescent COVID-19. Sequences were obtained from peripheral blood. This chain connects TRBV20-1 to TRBJ2-2; 12 bases match TRBD2. CDR3 protein: CSASPSGGADGELFF. The CDR3 nucleotides read TGCAGTGCTAGTCCTAGCGGGGGGGCAGACGGGGAGCTGTTTTTT.